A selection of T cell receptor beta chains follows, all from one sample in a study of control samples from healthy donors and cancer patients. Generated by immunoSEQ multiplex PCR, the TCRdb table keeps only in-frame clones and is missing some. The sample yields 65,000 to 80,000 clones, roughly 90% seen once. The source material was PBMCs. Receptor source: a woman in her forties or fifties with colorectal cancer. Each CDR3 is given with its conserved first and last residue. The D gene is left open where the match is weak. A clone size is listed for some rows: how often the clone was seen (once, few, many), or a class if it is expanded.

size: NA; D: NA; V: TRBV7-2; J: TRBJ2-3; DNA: TGTGCCAGCAGCTTTCCCGGGGGCACAGATACGCAGTATTTT; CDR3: CASSFPGGTDTQYF
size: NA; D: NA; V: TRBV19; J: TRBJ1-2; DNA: TGTGCCAGTAGTCCACAAATTGGGGACTTTTATGGCTACACCTTC; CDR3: CASSPQIGDFYGYTF
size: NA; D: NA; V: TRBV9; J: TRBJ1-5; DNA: TGTGCCAGCAGTCCCGGGGCCGCCTTCGATCAGCCCCAGCATTTT; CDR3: CASSPGAAFDQPQHF
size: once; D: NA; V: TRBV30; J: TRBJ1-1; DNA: TGTGCCTGGAGTAGACAGGAAGCTTTCTTT; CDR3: CAWSRQEAFF
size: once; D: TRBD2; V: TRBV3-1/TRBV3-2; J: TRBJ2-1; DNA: TGTGCCAGCAGCCAACGGGGGGGCGACCCTAGTGAGCAGTTCTTC; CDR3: CASSQRGGDPSEQFF
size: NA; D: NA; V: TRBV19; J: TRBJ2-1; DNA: TGTGCCAGTATTAAAGGGGGGGCCGGAAATGAGCAGTTCTTC; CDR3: CASIKGGAGNEQFF
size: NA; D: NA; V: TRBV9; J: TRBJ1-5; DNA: TGTGCCAGCAGCAGGGGAACTAGCAATCAGCCCCAGCATTTT; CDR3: CASSRGTSNQPQHF
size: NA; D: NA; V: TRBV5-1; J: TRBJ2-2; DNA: TGCGCCAGCAGCCCCATCGGGGGTAGCGGAGGCACCGGGGAGCTGTTTTTT; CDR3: CASSPIGGSGGTGELFF
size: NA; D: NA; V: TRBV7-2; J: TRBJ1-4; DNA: TGTGCCAGCTCATGGGGCGCAACTAATGAAAAACTGTTTTTT; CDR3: CASSWGATNEKLFF
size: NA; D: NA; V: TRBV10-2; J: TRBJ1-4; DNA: TGCGCCAGCGGGGCAGGGCTCAAGAATGAAAAACTGTTTTTT; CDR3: CASGAGLKNEKLFF
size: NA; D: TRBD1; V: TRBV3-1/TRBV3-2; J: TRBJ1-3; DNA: TGTGCCAGCAGTTTACAGGGGTACTCTGGAAACACCATATATTTT; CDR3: CASSLQGYSGNTIYF
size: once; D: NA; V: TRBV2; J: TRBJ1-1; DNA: TGTGCCAGCAACAGGGACGGCGTCACTGAAGCTTTCTTT; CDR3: CASNRDGVTEAFF
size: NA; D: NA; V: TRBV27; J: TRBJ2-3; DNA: TGTGCCAGCAATAGGGTTGGGGTTTCAGATACGCAGTATTTT; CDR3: CASNRVGVSDTQYF
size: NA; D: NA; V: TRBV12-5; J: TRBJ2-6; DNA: TGTGCTAGTGGGCCCGAAAGGGGATCTGGGGCCAACGTCCTGACTTTC; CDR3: CASGPERGSGANVLTF
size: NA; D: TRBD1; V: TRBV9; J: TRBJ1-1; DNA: TGTGCCAGCAGCGTAGACCTGGGACAGGGTAGGAACACTGAAGCTTTCTTT; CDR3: CASSVDLGQGRNTEAFF
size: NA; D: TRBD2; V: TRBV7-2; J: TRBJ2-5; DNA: TGTGCCAGCAGCTTAGCGCGGGCTAGCGGGGGGGCCTTCCAAGAGACCCAGTACTTC; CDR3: CASSLARASGGAFQETQYF
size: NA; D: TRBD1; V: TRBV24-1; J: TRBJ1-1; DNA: TGTGCCACCAGTGAACCCGACAGGGTATTTTACACTGAAGCTTTCTTT; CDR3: CATSEPDRVFYTEAFF
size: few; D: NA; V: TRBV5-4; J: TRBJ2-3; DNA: TGTGCCAGCAGCTATCAGGGGAGCACAGATACGCAGTATTTT; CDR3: CASSYQGSTDTQYF
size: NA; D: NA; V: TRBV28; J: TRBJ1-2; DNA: TGTGCCAGCACCAGCATGGCGGGCTACACCTTC; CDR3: CASTSMAGYTF
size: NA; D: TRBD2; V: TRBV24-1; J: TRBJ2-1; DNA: TGTGCCACCAGTTCGGGGGGTGGGAGCTCCTACAATGAGCAGTTCTTC; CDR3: CATSSGGGSSYNEQFF
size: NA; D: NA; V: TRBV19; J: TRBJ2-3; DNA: TGTGCCAGTAGTATAGTTCCCGGGGGGCCCCCACGGTCGCAGTATTTT; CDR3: CASSIVPGGPPRSQYF
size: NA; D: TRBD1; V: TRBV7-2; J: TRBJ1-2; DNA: TGTGCCAGCAGCTCCACAGGGGACTATGGCTACACCTTC; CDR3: CASSSTGDYGYTF
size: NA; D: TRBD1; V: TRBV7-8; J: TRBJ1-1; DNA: TGTGCCAGCAGGTCCGGGACAGGCCTATTTCAGGAAGCTTTCTTT; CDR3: CASRSGTGLFQEAFF
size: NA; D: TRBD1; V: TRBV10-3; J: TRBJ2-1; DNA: TGTGCCATCAGCCGGGACAGGGGTACTTTCTCTGCGGACAATGAGCAGTTCTTC; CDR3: CAISRDRGTFSADNEQFF
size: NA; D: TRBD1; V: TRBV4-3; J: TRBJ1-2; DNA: TGCGCCAGCAGCCAAGAGAGGGACAGGGCTGGCTACACCTTC; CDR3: CASSQERDRAGYTF
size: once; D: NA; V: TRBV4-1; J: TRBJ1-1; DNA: TGCGCCAGCAGCCAAGAATGGTACAGGGCGGGCACTGAAGCTTTCTTT; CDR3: CASSQEWYRAGTEAFF
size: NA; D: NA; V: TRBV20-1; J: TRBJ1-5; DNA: TGCAGTGCTAGTGTTCCGCAGGAGAATCAGCCCCAGCATTTT; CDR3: CSASVPQENQPQHF
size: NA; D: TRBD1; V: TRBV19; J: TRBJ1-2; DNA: TGTGCCAGTAGTCAGACAGGGGCGGCTAACTATGGCTACACCTTC; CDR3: CASSQTGAANYGYTF
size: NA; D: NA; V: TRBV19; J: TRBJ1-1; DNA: TGTGCCAGTAGTATAGCGGGCAGAGACACTGAAGCTTTCTTT; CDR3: CASSIAGRDTEAFF
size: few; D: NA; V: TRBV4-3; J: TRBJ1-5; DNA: TGCGCCAGCAGCCAAGACATCCAAGTCAATCAGCCCCAGCATTTT; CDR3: CASSQDIQVNQPQHF
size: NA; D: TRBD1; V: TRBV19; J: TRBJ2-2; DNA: TGTGCCAGTGACAGGGCAGACACCGGGGAGCTGTTTTTT; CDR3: CASDRADTGELFF
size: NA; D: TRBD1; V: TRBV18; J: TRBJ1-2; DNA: TGTGCCAGCTCACAAACAGGGGACTATGGCTACACCTTC; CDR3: CASSQTGDYGYTF
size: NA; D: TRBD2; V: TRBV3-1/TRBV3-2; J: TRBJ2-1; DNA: TGTGCCAGCAGCCCCTTTCCGGGGGGTTCCTACAATGAGCAGTTCTTC; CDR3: CASSPFPGGSYNEQFF
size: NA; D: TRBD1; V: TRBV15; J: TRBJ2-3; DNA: TGTGCCACCAGCATTTACGGGACAGACACAGATACGCAGTATTTT; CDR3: CATSIYGTDTDTQYF
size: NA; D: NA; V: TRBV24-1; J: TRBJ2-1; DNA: TGTGCCACCAGTAGGAACCACAATGAGCAGTTCTTC; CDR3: CATSRNHNEQFF
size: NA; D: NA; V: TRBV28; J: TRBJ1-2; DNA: TGTGCCAGCAGTGCCTACACCTATGGCTACACCTTC; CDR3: CASSAYTYGYTF
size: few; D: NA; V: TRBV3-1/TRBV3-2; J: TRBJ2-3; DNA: TGTGCCAGCAGCCGTTGGATTGCCACAGATACGCAGTATTTT; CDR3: CASSRWIATDTQYF
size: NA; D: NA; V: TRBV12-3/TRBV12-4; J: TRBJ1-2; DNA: TGTGCCAGCAGTGCAGGCGACTATGGCTACACCTTC; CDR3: CASSAGDYGYTF